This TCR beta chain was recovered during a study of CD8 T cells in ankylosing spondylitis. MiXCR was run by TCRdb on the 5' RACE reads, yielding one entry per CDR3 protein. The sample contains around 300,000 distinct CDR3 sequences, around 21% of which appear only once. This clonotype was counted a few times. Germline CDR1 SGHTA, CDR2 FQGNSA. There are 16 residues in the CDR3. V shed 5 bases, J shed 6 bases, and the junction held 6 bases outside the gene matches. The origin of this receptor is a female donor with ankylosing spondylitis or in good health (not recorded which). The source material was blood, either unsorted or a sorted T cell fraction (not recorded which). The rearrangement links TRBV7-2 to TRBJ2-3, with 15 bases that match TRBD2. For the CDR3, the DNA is TGTGCCAGCAGCCGACGGACTAGCGGGAGGGAGGATACGCAGTATTTT. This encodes CASSRRTSGREDTQYF.